These 10 T cell receptor beta chains originate from one sample sequenced in a study of T-cell reconstitution after alpha-beta-depleted transplantation in children (dated by TCRdb to the mid-2010s). Sample treatment or condition, as interpreted from the label and publication: allogeneic hematopoietic cell transplantation with graft depleted of TCRalphabeta T cells and CD19 B cells. Library preparation employed PCR. Instrument used: Illumina HiSeq 2500. TCR libraries were prepared with molecular barcoding, using unique molecular identifiers to normalize TCRbeta repertoire quantification. TCRdb reworked the public reads: Q25 trimming with fastp, MiXCR clone assembly, productive beta chains retained. Rows with one shared CDR3 protein collapse into an entry with the most common genes and DNA. In this sample the table shows roughly 100,000 distinct CDR3 sequences, roughly 7.1% of which occur a single time. The ten largest clones add up to around 17% of the sample.

The material sequenced was PBMCs, taken before TCRalphabeta/CD19-depleted stem cell transplant. These receptor sequences come from a boy aged 2-9 years with acute lymphoblastic leukemia, due to receive a stem cell transplant.

About this clonotype: The conserved phenylalanine or tryptophan normally closing the CDR3 is absent here, so this likely arose from a read error. This rearrangement joins TRBV7-2 to TRBJ2-1, with unresolved D. The CDR3 sequence is 11 residues long. Per germline, CDR1 SGHTA and CDR2 FQGNSA. Trimming stripped 1 base from V and 9 bases from J, with 4 bases between. The CDR3 loop is CASSLGFEQFS. DNA for the CDR3: TGTGCCAGCAGCTTAGGATTTGAGCAGTTCTCC.

The chain recombines TRBV12-3 or TRBV12-4 with TRBJ2-7; perhaps TRBD2 as D (6 bases). The V end lost 5 bases, the J end lost 6 bases, and 11 bases lay between the germline ends. The CDR3 totals 12 residues. The CDR3 DNA sequence: TGTGCCAGCAGTCCAGGGACTTCCGAGCAGTACTTC. This gives the protein CASSPGTSEQYF.

The chain uses TRBV11-1 and TRBJ2-6, with D possibly being TRBD2 (6 bases). Germline CDR1 is SGHAT and CDR2 is FQDESV (reference sequence). This CDR3 has 17 residues. V was trimmed by 1 base and J by 1 base, leaving 11 bases between them. DNA for the CDR3: TGTGCCAGCAGCTTAGTTAGGAGGGCATCTGGGGCCAACGTCCTGACTTTC. Its translation is CASSLVRRASGANVLTF.

As regards this clonotype: The missing conserved phenylalanine or tryptophan at the end of this CDR3 makes a read error likely. This chain connects TRBV9 to TRBJ1-5; D remains unclear. From germline, CDR1 is SGDLS and CDR2 YYNGEE. V lost 0 bases and J 0 bases, leaving 7 bases between the germline ends. The CDR3 has 15 residues. CDR3 protein: CASSVGEISNQPQHS. The CDR3 coding sequence is TGTGCCAGCAGCGTAGGCGAAATTAGCAATCAGCCCCAGCATTCT.

This clonotype was seen only a few times. V gene TRBV5-6 combines with J gene TRBJ2-1; 8 bases map to TRBD2. Unmatched junction bases numbered 8, after V lost 0 bases and J lost 9 bases. The germline CDR1 and CDR2 sequences are SGHDT and YYEEEE. The CDR3 has 15 residues. The CDR3: CASSLGGTRNTEQFF. CDR3 in DNA: TGTGCCAGCAGCTTGGGGGGGACTAGGAATACTGAGCAGTTCTTC.

The rearrangement uses TRBV4-2 and TRBJ2-2, with 9 bases fitting TRBD2. Trimming at V came to 1 base and at J to 4 bases, leaving 13 bases not matched to a gene. Per the germline V gene, CDR1 is LGHNA and CDR2 is YNFKEQ. This CDR3 is built from 19 residues. This CDR3 is CASSQVGRGGRRGTGELFF. The CDR3 nucleotides read TGTGCCAGCAGCCAAGTCGGGCGGGGGGGCCGTCGGGGCACCGGGGAGCTGTTTTTT.

This clonotype has just a few counts. The chain recombines TRBV2 with TRBJ2-3, with 10 bases aligning to TRBD2. The germline gives CDR1 SNHLY, CDR2 FYNNEI. J lost 1 base, V lost 7 bases, and 8 bases had no gene match. The CDR3 is made up of 16 amino acids. This CDR3 reads CASTSSSGGRTDTQYF. The CDR3, as DNA: TGTGCCAGCACCTCGTCTAGCGGGGGCCGCACAGATACGCAGTATTTT.

The gene calls are TRBV27 and TRBJ1-6; D not certain. Germline CDR1 MNHEY, CDR2 SMNVEV (reference sequence). The CDR3 sequence is 15 residues long. The V end was cut by 2 bases, the J end by 5 bases, with 10 bases between. The CDR3 DNA sequence: TGTGCCAGCAGTTTAATTTACGGGAATAATTCACCCCTCCACTTT. This sequence encodes CASSLIYGNNSPLHF.

This clonotype has ten or more counts. The CDR3 protein is CASSQDWQGNEQFF. CDR3 nucleotides: TGTGCCAGCAGCCAAGATTGGCAGGGGAATGAGCAGTTCTTC. The gene calls are TRBV3-1 and TRBJ2-1, with D tentatively TRBD1 (6 bases). The length of the CDR3 is 14 residues. Trimming cost V 0 bases and J 7 bases, with 10 bases left between them. The germline V gene encodes CDR1 LGHDT and CDR2 YNNKEL (reference sequence).

This clonotype was seen at least ten times. The J gene is TRBJ1-1, the V gene TRBV7-2; 9 bases match TRBD1. CDR1 is SGHTA, CDR2 FQGNSA, per germline. The CDR3 spans 12 residues. The V gene end was trimmed by 5 bases and the J gene end by 8 bases; junction bases not matched to a gene: 3. The CDR3 spells CASSRDREEAFF. CDR3 nucleotide sequence: TGTGCCAGCAGCCGGGACAGGGAGGAAGCTTTCTTT.